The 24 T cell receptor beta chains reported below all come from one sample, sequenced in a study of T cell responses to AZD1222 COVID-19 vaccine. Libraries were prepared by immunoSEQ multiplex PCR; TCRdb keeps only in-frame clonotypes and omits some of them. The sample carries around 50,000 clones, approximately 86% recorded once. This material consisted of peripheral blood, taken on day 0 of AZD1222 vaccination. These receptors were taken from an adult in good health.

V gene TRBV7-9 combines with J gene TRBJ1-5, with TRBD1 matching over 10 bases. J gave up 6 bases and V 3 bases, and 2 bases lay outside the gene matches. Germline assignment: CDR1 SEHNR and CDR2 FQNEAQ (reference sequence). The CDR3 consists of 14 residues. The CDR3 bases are TGTGCCAGCAGCTTTGGACAGGGGGGTCAGCCCCAGCATTTT. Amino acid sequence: CASSFGQGGQPQHF.

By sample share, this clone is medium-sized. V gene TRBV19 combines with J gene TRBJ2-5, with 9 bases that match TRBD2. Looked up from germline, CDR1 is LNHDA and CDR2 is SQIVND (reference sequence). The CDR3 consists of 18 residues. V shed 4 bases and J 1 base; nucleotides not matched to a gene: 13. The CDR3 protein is CASSTPGLADAPQETQYF. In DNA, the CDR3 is TGTGCCAGTAGTACACCGGGACTAGCCGATGCACCCCAAGAGACCCAGTACTTC. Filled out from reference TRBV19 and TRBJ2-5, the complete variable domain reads DGGITQSPKYLFRKEGQNVTLSCEQNLNHDAMYWYRQDPGQGLRLIYYSQIVNDFQKGDIAEGYSVSREKKESFPLTVTSAQKNPTAFYLCASSTPGLADAPQETQYFGPGTRLLVL.

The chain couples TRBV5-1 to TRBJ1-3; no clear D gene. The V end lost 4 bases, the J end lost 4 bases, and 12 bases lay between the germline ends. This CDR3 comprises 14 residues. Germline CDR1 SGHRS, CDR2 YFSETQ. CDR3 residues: CASSVDPEGNTIYF. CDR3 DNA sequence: TGCGCCAGCAGCGTGGACCCCGAAGGAAACACCATATATTTT.

The CDR3: CATSRPHSGTGVNYEQYF. In nucleotides, the CDR3 is TGTGCCACCAGCAGACCACACTCCGGGACAGGGGTCAACTACGAGCAGTACTTC. The chain recombines TRBV15 with TRBJ2-7; 10 nucleotides line up with TRBD1. The germline V gene has CDR1 LNHNV and CDR2 YYDKDF (reference sequence). There are 18 residues in the CDR3. The J segment lost 3 bases and the V segment lost 2 bases, leaving 13 bases of the junction unmatched.

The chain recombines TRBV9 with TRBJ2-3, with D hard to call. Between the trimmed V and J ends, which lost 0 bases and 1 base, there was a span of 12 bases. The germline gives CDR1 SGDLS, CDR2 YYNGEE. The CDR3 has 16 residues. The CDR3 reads CASSVAWGGGTDTQYF. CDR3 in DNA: TGTGCCAGCAGCGTAGCTTGGGGTGGCGGCACAGATACGCAGTATTTT.

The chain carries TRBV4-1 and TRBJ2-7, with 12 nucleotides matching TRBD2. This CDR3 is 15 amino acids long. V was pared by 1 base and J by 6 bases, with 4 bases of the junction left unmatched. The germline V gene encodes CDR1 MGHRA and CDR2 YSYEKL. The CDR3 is CASSQGWTSGTEQYF. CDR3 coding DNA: TGCGCCAGCAGCCAAGGCTGGACTAGCGGGACCGAGCAGTACTTC.

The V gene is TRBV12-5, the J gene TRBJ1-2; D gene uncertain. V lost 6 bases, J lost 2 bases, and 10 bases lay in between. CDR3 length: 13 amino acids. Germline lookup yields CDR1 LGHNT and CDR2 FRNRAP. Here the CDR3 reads CASGLIGNYGYTF. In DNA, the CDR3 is TGTGCTAGTGGATTGATAGGGAACTATGGCTACACCTTC.

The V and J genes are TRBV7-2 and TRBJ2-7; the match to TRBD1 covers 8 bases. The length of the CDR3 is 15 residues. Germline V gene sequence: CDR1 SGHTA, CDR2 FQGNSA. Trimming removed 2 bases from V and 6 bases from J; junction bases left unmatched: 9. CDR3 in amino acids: CASSLKAGGGVEQYF. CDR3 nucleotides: TGTGCCAGCAGCTTAAAGGCAGGGGGCGGCGTCGAGCAGTACTTC.

The CDR3 loop reads CASRTGQLNNSPLHF. CDR3 bases: TGTGCCAGCAGGACCGGACAGCTTAATAATTCACCCCTCCACTTT. The rearrangement joins TRBV6-5 to TRBJ1-6; weak D call: TRBD1 (6 bases). This CDR3 spans 15 amino acids. The germline CDR1 and CDR2 sequences are MNHEY and SVGAGI. Trimming stripped 6 bases from V and 5 bases from J, with 14 bases between.

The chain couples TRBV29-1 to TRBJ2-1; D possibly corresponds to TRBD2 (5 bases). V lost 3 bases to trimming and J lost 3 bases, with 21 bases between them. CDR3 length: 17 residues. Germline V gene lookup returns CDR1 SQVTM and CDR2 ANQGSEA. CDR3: CSVDGSRSASDYNEQFF. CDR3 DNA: TGCAGCGTTGATGGGAGCCGCTCTGCTTCGGACTACAATGAGCAGTTCTTC.

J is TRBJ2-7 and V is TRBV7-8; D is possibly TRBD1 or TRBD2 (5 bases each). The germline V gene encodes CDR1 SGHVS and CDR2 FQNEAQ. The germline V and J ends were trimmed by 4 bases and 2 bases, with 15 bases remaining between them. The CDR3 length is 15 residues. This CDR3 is CASSSLGTDTYEQYF. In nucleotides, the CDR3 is TGTGCCAGCAGCTCGTTGGGGACGGATACCTACGAGCAGTACTTC.

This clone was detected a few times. DNA of the CDR3: TGTGCCAGCAGTGACGGACTAGCGGGAGCAGATACGCAGTATTTT. This encodes CASSDGLAGADTQYF. V gene TRBV6-4 combines with J gene TRBJ2-3, with 13 bases fitting TRBD2. The CDR3 sequence is 15 residues long. The V gene end was trimmed by 2 bases and the J gene end by 4 bases; junction bases not matched to a gene: 0. Looked up from germline, CDR1 is MRHNA and CDR2 is SNTAGT.

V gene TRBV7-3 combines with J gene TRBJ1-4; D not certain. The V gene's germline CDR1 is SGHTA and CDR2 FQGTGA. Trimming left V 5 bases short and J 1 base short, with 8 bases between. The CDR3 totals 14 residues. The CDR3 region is CASSQQGTNEKLFF. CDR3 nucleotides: TGTGCCAGCAGCCAACAAGGAACTAATGAAAAACTGTTTTTT.

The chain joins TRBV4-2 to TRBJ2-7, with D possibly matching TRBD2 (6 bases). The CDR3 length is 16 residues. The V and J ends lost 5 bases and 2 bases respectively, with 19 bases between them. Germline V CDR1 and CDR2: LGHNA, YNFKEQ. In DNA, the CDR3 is TGTGCCAGCAGCTTTCAAGGAGGGGATCTGGCCTACGAGCAGTACTTC. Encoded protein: CASSFQGGDLAYEQYF.

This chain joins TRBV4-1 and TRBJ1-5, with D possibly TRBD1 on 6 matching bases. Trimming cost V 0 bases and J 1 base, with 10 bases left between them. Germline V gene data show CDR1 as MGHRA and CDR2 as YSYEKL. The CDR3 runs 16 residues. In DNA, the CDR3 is TGCGCCAGCAGCCAAGATTCAACAGGGAGCAATCAGCCCCAGCATTTT. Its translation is CASSQDSTGSNQPQHF.

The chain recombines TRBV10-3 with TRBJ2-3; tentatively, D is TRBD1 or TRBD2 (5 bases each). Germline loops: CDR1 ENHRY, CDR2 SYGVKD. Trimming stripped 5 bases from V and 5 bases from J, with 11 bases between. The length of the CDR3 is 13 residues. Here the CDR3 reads CAISRDELDTQYF. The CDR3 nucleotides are TGTGCCATCAGTCGGGACGAGTTAGATACGCAGTATTTT.

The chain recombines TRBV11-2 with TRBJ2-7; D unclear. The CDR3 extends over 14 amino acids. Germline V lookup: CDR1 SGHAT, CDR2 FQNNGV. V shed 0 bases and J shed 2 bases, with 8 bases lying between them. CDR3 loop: CASSLDFGTYEQYF. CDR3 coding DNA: TGTGCCAGCAGCTTAGATTTCGGAACCTACGAGCAGTACTTC.

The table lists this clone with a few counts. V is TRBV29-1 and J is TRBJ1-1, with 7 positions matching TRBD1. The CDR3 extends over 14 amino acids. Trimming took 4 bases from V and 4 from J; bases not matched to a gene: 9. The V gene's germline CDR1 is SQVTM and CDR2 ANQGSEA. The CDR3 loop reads CSVGDRVEATEAFF. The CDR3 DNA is TGCAGCGTTGGAGACAGGGTAGAGGCCACTGAAGCTTTCTTT.

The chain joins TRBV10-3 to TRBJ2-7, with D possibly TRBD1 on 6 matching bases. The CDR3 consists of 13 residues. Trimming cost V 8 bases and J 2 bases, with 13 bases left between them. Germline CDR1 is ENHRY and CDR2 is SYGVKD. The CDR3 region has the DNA TGTGCCATCGGGGAGACAGGAACCTACGAGCAGTACTTC. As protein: CAIGETGTYEQYF.

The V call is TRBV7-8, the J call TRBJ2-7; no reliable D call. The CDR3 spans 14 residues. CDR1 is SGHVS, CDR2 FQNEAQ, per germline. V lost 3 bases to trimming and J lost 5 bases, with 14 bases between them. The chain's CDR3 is CASSFRTPQNEQYF. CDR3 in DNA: TGTGCCAGCAGCTTCCGGACCCCTCAGAACGAGCAGTACTTC.

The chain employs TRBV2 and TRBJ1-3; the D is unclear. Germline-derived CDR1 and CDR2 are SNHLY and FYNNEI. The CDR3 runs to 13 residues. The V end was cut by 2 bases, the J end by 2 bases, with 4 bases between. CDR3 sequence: CASSERTGNTIYF. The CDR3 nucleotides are TGTGCCAGCAGTGAACGTACTGGAAACACCATATATTTT.

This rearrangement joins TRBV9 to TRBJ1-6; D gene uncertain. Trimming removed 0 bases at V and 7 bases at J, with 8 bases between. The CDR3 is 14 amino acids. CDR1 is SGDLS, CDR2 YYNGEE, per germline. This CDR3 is CASSVAMDNSPLHF. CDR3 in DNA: TGTGCCAGCAGCGTAGCAATGGACAATTCACCCCTCCACTTT.

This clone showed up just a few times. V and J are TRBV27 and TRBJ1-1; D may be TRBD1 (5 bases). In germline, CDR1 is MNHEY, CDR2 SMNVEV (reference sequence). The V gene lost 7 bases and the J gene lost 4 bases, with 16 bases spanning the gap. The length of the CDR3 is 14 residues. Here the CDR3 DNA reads TGTGCCAGCACCTTGAACCCAGGGAGCACTGAAGCTTTCTTT. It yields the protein CASTLNPGSTEAFF.

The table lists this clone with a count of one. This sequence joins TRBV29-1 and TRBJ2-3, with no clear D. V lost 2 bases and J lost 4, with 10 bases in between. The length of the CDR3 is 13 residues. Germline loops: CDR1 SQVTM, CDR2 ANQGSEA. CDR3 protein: CSVEIPQADTQYF. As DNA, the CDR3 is TGCAGCGTTGAAATTCCCCAGGCAGATACGCAGTATTTT.